This T cell receptor beta chain was sequenced during a study of identical twins. Regarding the study as a whole: There was more out-of-frame TCR alpha sharing in monozygotic twins than models estimated.

TCRdb fed the 5' RACE reads into MiXCR, producing one record per CDR3 protein. The sample has 200,000 to 300,000 distinct CDR3 sequences, approximately 6.8% seen once. This clonotype was recorded a few times. What it recognizes is unknown. The CDR3 loop spans 13 amino acids. V lost 8 bases to trimming and J lost 6 bases, with 14 bases between them. Germline V lookup: CDR1 WNHNN, CDR2 SYGVQD (reference sequence). These data were likewise used in another study, on yellow fever vaccine responses in identical twins.

The clonotype originates from a woman under 30 in good health. V usage is TRBV10-1 and J usage is TRBJ2-1, with TRBD1 as a possible D gene (6 bases). The sample consisted of CD8+ T cells sorted from blood. CDR3 nucleotides: TGCGCCAGCTTCATCGACAGGTTCAATGAGCAGTTCTTC. It yields the protein CASFIDRFNEQFF.